This note documents a single T cell receptor beta chain sequence. Each PCR received spiked synthetic TCR analog templates. Profiling relied on immunoSEQ multiplex PCR, and the TCRdb table lists in-frame clones only, not all of them. The sample lists about 70,000 clones, under 90% occurring once. This entry belongs to a study of PD-L1 blockade in urothelial cancer. At the level of the study: Atezolizumab (1,200 mg intravenously every 3 weeks) began in about 2014 for patients.

Specified time point: pretreatment peripheral blood. The V end lost 3 bases, the J end lost 0 bases, and 10 bases lay between the germline ends. Germline CDR1 is SEHNR and CDR2 is FQNEAQ (reference sequence). The CDR3 sequence is 15 residues long. This sequence was found in a man between 65 and 85 years old with urothelial cancer. This specimen consisted of PBMCs, obtained around atezolizumab (anti-PD-L1) treatment. This rearrangement joins TRBV7-9 to TRBJ2-3; a weak D match, TRBD2 (5 bases). Here the CDR3 DNA reads TGTGCCAGCAGCTTCGGGGTGACTAGCACAGATACGCAGTATTTT. This sequence encodes CASSFGVTSTDTQYF. Full variable domain (missing parts from reference TRBV7-9 and TRBJ2-3): DTGVSQNPRHKITKRGQNVTFRCDPISEHNRLYWYRQTLGQGPEFLTYFQNEAQLEKSRLLSDRFSAERPKGSFSTLEIQRTEQGDSAMYLCASSFGVTSTDTQYFGPGTRLTVL.